Following are 5 T cell receptor beta chains from one sample sequenced in a study of blood T cell repertoires in COVID-19 (dated by TCRdb to about 2020). The method behind the library was the immunoSEQ multiplex PCR assay. TCRdb's version of the immuneACCESS table is confined to in-frame rearrangements and falls short of the full clone set. An unresolved V gene accounts for under half of the shortfall where checked; the remainder is of unknown origin. Here the sample has fewer than 200,000 clones; less than 80% occur a single time. The ten top clones hold under 20% of the sample. The source material was PBMCs or T cells enriched from blood (not recorded which). The source of these receptors is a woman in her 70s in a cohort exposed to, infected with or recovered from COVID-19 (not recorded which).

The chain couples TRBV5-6 to TRBJ1-5; TRBD1 matches 8 bases. With 4 bases clipped from V and 10 bases from J, the junction kept 7 bases outside the gene matches. Germline CDR1 and CDR2: SGHDT and YYEEEE. The CDR3 is 13 amino acids. The DNA of the CDR3 is TGTGCCAGCAGCCCCGGACAGGGCGAACCCCAGCATTTT. It specifies CASSPGQGEPQHF.

The chain couples TRBV11-2 to TRBJ2-7; D uncertain. The CDR3 runs to 13 residues. The V gene's germline CDR1 is SGHAT and CDR2 FQNNGV. V lost 5 bases and J lost 1, with 9 bases in between. CDR3 coding DNA: TGTGCCAGCAGCCCCCGACAATCCTACGAGCAGTACTTC. The encoded protein is CASSPRQSYEQYF.

This clone turned up a few times. The chain has TRBV6-6 and TRBJ2-7, with D tentatively TRBD2 (6 bases). CDR3 length: 15 amino acids. Germline CDR1 and CDR2: MNHNY and SVGAGI (reference sequence). Trimming removed 2 bases at V and 0 bases at J, with 11 bases between. The CDR3 spells CASSYGGALSYEQYF. The CDR3 nucleotides are TGTGCCAGCAGTTACGGAGGGGCCCTCTCCTACGAGCAGTACTTC.

The chain combines TRBV28 with TRBJ2-1; D is perhaps TRBD2 (6 bases). CDR1 is MDHEN and CDR2 is SYDVKM in the germline V gene. CDR3 length: 15 residues. Trimming cost V 3 bases and J 5 bases, with 14 bases left between them. For the CDR3, the DNA is TGTGCCAGCAGTTTGGCTAGCGTAGGAAACAATGAGCAGTTCTTC. It is translated as CASSLASVGNNEQFF.

J is TRBJ2-1 and V is TRBV6-5, with 9 bases fitting TRBD2. This CDR3 is built from 13 residues. With 2 bases clipped from V and 8 bases from J, the junction kept 1 base outside the gene matches. Per the germline V gene, CDR1 is MNHEY and CDR2 is SVGAGI. CDR3 residues: CASSYGGRDEQFF. Here the CDR3 DNA reads TGTGCCAGCAGTTACGGCGGGAGGGATGAGCAGTTCTTC.